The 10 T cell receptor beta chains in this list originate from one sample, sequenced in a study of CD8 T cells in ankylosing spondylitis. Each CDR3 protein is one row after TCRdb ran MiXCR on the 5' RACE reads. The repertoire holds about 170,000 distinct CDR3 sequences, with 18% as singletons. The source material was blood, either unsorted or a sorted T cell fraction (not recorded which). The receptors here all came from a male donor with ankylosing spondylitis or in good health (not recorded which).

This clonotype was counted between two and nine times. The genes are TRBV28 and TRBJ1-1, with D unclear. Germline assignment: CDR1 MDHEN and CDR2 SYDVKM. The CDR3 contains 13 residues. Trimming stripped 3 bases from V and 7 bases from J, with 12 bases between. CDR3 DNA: TGTGCCAGCAGTTTTAGTGGGCTGGGTGAAGCTTTCTTT. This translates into CASSFSGLGEAFF. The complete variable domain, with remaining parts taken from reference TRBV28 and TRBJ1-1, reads DVKVTQSSRYLVKRTGEKVFLECVQDMDHENMFWYRQDPGLGLRLIYFSYDVKMKEKGDIPEGYSVSREKKERFSLILESASTNQTSMYLCASSFSGLGEAFFGQGTRLTVV.

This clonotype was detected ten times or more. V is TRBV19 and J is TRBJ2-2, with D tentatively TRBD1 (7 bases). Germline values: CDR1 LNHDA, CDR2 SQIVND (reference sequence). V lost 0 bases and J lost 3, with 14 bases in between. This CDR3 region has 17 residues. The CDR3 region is CASSIDGGTEYTGELFF. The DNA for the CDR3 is TGTGCCAGTAGTATAGATGGGGGGACAGAATACACCGGGGAGCTGTTTTTT.

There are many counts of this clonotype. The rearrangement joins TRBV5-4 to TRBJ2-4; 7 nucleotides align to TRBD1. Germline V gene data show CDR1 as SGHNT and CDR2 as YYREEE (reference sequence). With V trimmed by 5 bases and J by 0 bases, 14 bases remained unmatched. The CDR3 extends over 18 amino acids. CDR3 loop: CASSSGTASRLAKNIQYF. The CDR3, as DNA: TGTGCCAGCAGTTCCGGGACAGCGTCCAGATTAGCCAAAAACATTCAGTACTTC.

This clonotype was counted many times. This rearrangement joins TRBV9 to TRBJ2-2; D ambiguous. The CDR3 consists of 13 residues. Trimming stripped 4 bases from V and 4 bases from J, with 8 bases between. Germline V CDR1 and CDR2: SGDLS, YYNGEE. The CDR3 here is CASSPSSTGELFF. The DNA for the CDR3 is TGTGCCAGCAGCCCAAGCAGCACCGGGGAGCTGTTTTTT.

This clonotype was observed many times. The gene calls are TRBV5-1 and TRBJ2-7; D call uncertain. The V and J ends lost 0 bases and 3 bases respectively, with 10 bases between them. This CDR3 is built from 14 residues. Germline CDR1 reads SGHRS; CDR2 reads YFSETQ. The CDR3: CASSLEGMGYEQYF. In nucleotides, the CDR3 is TGCGCCAGCAGCTTGGAAGGGATGGGCTACGAGCAGTACTTC.

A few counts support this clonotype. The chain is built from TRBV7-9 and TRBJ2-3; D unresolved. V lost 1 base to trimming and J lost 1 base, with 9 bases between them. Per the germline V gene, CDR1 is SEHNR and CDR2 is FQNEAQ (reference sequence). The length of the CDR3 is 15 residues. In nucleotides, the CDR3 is TGTGCCAGCAGCTTAGAGATGGTCCGCACAGATACGCAGTATTTT. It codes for CASSLEMVRTDTQYF. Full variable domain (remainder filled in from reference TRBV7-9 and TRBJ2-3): DTGVSQNPRHKITKRGQNVTFRCDPISEHNRLYWYRQTLGQGPEFLTYFQNEAQLEKSRLLSDRFSAERPKGSFSTLEIQRTEQGDSAMYLCASSLEMVRTDTQYFGPGTRLTVL.

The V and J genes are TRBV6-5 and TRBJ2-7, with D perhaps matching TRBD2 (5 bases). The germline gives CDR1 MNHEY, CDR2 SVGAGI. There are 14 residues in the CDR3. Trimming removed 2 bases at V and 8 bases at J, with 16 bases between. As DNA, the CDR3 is TGTGCCAGCAGTTACCGGACTGAGGGTGGGAAGCAGTACTTC. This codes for CASSYRTEGGKQYF.

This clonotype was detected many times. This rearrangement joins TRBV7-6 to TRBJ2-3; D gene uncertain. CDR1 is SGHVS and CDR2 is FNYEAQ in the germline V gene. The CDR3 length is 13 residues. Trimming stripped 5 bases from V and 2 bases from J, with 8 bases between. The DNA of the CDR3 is TGTGCCAGCAGCGGTCAACTCACAGATACGCAGTATTTT. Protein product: CASSGQLTDTQYF.

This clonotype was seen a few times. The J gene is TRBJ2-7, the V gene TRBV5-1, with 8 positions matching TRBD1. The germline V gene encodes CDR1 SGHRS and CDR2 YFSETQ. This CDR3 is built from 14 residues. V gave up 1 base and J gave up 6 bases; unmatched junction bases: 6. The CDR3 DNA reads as TGCGCCAGCAGCTTGTGGGACAGGTCTGCCGAGCAGTACTTC. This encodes CASSLWDRSAEQYF. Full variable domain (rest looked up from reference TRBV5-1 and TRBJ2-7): KAGVTQTPRYLIKTRGQQVTLSCSPISGHRSVSWYQQTPGQGLQFLFEYFSETQRNKGNFPGRFSGRQFSNSRSEMNVSTLELGDSALYLCASSLWDRSAEQYFGPGTRLTVT.

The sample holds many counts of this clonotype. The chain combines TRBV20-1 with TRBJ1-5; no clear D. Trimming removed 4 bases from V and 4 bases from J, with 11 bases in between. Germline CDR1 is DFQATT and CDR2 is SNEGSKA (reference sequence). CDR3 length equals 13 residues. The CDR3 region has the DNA TGCAGTGCTACCCCCCGTGGGAATCAGCCCCAGCATTTT. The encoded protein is CSATPRGNQPQHF.